This T cell receptor beta chain comes out of a study of CD4 T cells in relation to SARS-CoV-2 and coronaviruses. Across the whole study: PBMCs were cultured with antigen for over 8 days before TCR beta sequencing. Overall study results and limits: Pre-pandemic and post-infection samples never came from the same donor.

The table came from immunoSEQ multiplex PCR; TCRdb's copy has only in-frame clones and leaves some out. The table includes roughly 11,000 clones, approximately 82% detected once. J lost 1 base, V lost 6 bases, and 9 bases had no gene match. The V gene's germline CDR1 is SGHTA and CDR2 FQGNSA. The CDR3 totals 18 residues. Unexposed donor CD4+ T cells date from about 2011-2018, before the COVID-19 pandemic. After around nine days of culture, CD4+ T cells were isolated. Testing used SARS-CoV-2 S/N and four cold-coronavirus spikes on unexposed-donor CD4+ T cells, cells permitting. On this clone: Its antigen is unknown.

The specimen was CD4+ T cells from PBMCs, cultured in vitro. This chain connects TRBV7-2 to TRBJ2-6; TRBD1 matches 10 bases. The sequence derives from a human donor in good health. CDR3 sequence reads: CASSRQGALNSGANVLTF. The CDR3 DNA sequence: TGTGCCAGCAGTCGACAGGGGGCGCTTAATTCTGGGGCCAACGTCCTGACTTTC.